This T cell receptor beta chain is from a study of Graves' ophthalmopathy and Graves' hyperthyroidism. With V trimmed by 2 bases and J by 2 bases, 7 bases remained unmatched. CDR3 length equals 19 residues. Germline V gene sequence: CDR1 KGHDR, CDR2 SFDVKD. TCR beta CDR3 amplification used RNA transcripts. First-round RT-PCR used HTBI primers; second-round multiplex PCR followed. MiXCR, applied by TCRdb to the multiplex PCR reads, yields one record per CDR3 protein. The profile shows about 500,000 distinct CDR3 sequences, just under 40% of them singletons. Sequenced input: peripheral blood or thyroid tissue (not recorded which). The chain uses TRBV24-1 and TRBJ2-6, with 11 nucleotides matching TRBD2. This sequence was found in an adult man with Graves' hyperthyroidism. CDR3 sequence (DNA): TGTGCCACCAGTGATTGGACGGCTAGCGGGAGGACTGGGGCCAACGTCCTGACTTTC. Its protein is CATSDWTASGRTGANVLTF.